This entry concerns a single T cell receptor (beta chain). The antigen it binds to is not known. No much larger clone is present one base from it, and per-base qualities are unavailable. These data originate in a study of blood T cell repertoires in COVID-19 (TCRdb year 2020). Study-wide context: Samples covering the acute and convalescent phases of COVID-19 were provided by collaborators in the United States, Italy and Spain. The prospective study material was composed of cDNA or gDNA derived from T cells, B-cell-depleted T cells, or PBMCs. The dataset comprised deeply sampled blood TCRbeta repertoires from subjects exposed to, actively infected with, or recovered from COVID-19. The repertoires were released in a freely available public database meant as a resource for research on the immune response to SARS-CoV-2. The samples were drawn from the first 160 participants of the ongoing ImmuneRACE study and from over a thousand subjects provided by 6 global collaborators. A de-identified subject ID, COVID-19 status, age in years and sex were almost always included in the sample metadata. Where available, HLA class I and class II types were taken from metadata supplied by the sample provider and were not determined by assay-based typing.

Paper-wide results and their limitations: The amount of clinical and demographic metadata varied by source and participant and was provided uncurated.

Each collaborating institution followed its own protocols to collect whole blood in K2EDTA tubes. For TCRbeta analysis, collaborators shipped samples as frozen whole blood, isolated PBMCs, or DNA extracted from either of those sample types. V is cut by 2 bases and J by 7 bases, and the space between the germline ends is 20 bases. From its cysteine to its phenylalanine, the CDR3 spans 16 amino acids. The DNA shown is the 48-base CDR3, in frame from base 1. CDR1 and CDR2 were assigned from the germline V gene as SGHTA and FQGTGA. TCRbeta CDR3 regions were amplified from genomic DNA using the immunoSEQ Assay, a bias-controlled multiplex PCR. Turning to the authors' computational methods: The number of nucleated cells in each sample was estimated from the amplification of reference gene primers within the assay. To quantify the absolute abundance of each unique TCRbeta CDR3 rearrangement, sequence reads were collapsed and filtered. For each sample, productive Simpson clonality was calculated as the square root of Simpson's diversity index across productive rearrangements. TCRdb stores this immuneACCESS table with in-frame sequences only. Part of the clones is absent; in the studies checked, under half of the shortfall reflects unresolved V genes, and no reason is known for the rest. Clone size and V and J calls were adopted from that table, with D and trimming inferred from the DNA. This sample gives about 200,000 clones in total; around four fifths of them show up just once. Around 27% of the sample is in the top ten clones.

Sequences were obtained from peripheral blood. The rearranged segments are TRBV7-3 and TRBJ2-5, with TRBD2 perhaps the D gene, on 6 matching bases. This sequence was found in a man aged 40-49 years with acute or convalescent COVID-19. The CDR3 region reads CASSLVGGGTSGTQYF. The nucleotide sequence is given as TGTGCCAGCAGCTTAGTAGGTGGCGGGACCTCGGGGACCCAGTACTTC. Reference TRBV7-3 and TRBJ2-5 proteins supply the regions before and after the CDR3; the full variable domain is: GAGVSQTPSNKVTEKGKYVELRCDPISGHTALYWYRQSLGQGPEFLIYFQGTGAADDSGLPNDRFFAVRPEGSVSTLKIQRTERGDSAVYLCASSLVGGGTSGTQYFGPGTRLLVL.